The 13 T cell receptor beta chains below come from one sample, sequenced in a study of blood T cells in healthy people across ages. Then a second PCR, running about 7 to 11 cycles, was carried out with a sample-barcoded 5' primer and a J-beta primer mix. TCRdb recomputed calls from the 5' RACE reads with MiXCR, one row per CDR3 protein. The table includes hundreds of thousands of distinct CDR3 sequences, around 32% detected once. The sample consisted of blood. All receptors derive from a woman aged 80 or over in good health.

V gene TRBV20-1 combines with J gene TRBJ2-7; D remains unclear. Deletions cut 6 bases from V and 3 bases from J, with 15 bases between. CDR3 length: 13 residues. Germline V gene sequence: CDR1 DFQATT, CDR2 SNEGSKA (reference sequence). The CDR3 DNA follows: TGCAGTGCATATTATCCCCAAAACTACGAGCAGTACTTC. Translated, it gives CSAYYPQNYEQYF.

This CDR3 is CASSLQGLGNEQYF. The CDR3 nucleotides read TGTGCCAGCAGCTTACAGGGTTTGGGCAATGAGCAGTACTTC. The chain links TRBV7-3 to TRBJ2-5, with D perhaps TRBD1 (5 bases). The germline V and J ends were trimmed by 2 bases and 11 bases, with 18 bases remaining between them. The CDR3 totals 14 residues. The germline gives CDR1 SGHTA, CDR2 FQGTGA.

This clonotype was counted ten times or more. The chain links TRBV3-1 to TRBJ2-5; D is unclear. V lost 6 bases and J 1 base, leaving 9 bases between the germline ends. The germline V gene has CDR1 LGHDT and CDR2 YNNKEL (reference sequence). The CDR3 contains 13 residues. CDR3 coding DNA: TGTGCCAGCAGGCGGATGATCCAAGAGACCCAGTACTTC. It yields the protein CASRRMIQETQYF.

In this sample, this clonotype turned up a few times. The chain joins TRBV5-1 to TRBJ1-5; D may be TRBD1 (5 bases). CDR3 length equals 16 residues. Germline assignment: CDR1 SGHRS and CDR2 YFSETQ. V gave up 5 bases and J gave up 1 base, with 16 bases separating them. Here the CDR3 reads CASRESGTISNQPQHF. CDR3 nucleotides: TGCGCCAGCAGGGAATCCGGGACTATAAGCAATCAGCCCCAGCATTTT.

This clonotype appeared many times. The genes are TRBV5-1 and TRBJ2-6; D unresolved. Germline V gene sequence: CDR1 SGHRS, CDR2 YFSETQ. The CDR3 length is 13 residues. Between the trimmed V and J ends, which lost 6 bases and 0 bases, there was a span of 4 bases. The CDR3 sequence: CASMYSGANVLTF. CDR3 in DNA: TGCGCCAGCATGTACTCTGGGGCCAACGTCCTGACTTTC.

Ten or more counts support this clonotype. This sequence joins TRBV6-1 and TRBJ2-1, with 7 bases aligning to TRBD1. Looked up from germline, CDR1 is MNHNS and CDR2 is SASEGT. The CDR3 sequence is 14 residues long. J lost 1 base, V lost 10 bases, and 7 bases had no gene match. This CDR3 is CAITSGGSYNEQFF. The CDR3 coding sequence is TGTGCCATTACTTCAGGGGGATCCTACAATGAGCAGTTCTTC.

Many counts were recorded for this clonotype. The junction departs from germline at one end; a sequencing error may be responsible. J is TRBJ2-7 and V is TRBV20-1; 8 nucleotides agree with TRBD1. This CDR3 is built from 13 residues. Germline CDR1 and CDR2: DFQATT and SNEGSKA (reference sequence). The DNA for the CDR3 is TGCAGTGCTCGAGACAGGGGTGTAGGCGAGCAGTACTTC. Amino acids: CSARDRGVGEQYF.

CDR3 in amino acids: CASSSRWGRVRNEQYF. CDR3 nucleotide sequence: TGTGCCAGCAGCTCCAGATGGGGGAGAGTACGCAATGAGCAGTACTTC. The chain combines TRBV7-2 with TRBJ2-1; D is possibly TRBD1 or TRBD2 (5 bases each). Matching the DNA end better, TRBJ2-7 makes the J call doubtful. Germline V gives CDR1 SGHTA, CDR2 FQGNSA. There are 16 residues in the CDR3.

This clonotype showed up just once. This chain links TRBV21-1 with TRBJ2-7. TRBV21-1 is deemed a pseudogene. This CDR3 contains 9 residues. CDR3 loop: CASPYEQYF. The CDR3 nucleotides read TGTGCCAGCCCCTACGAGCAGTACTTC.

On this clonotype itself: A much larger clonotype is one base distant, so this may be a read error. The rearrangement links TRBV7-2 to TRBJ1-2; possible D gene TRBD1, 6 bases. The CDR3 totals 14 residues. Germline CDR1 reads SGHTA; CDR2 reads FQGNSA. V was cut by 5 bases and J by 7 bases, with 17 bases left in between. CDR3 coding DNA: TGTGCCAGCAGCCCCCCGACAGGAGAGCGTGGCTACACCTTC. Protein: CASSPPTGERGYTF.

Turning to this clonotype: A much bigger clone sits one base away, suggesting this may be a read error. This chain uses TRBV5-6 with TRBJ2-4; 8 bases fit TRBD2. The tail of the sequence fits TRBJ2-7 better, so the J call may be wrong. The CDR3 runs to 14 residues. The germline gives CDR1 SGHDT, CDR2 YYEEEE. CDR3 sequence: CASPSRGGRYEQYF. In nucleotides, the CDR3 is TGTGCCAGCCCCAGCCGGGGGGGTCGCTACGAGCAGTACTTC.

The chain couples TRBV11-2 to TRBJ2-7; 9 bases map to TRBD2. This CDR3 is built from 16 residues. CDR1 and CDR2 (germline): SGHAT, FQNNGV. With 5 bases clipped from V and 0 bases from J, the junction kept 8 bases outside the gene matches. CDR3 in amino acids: CASSVSTSGFSYEQYF. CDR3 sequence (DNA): TGTGCCAGCAGCGTCTCAACTAGCGGGTTCTCCTACGAGCAGTACTTC.

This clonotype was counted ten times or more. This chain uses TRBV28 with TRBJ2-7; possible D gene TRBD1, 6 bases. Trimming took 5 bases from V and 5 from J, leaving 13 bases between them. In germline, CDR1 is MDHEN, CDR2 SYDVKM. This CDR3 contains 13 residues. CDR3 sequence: CASSQQGFHEQYF. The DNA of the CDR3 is TGTGCCAGCAGTCAACAGGGTTTCCACGAGCAGTACTTC. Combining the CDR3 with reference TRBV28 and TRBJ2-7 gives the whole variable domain DVKVTQSSRYLVKRTGEKVFLECVQDMDHENMFWYRQDPGLGLRLIYFSYDVKMKEKGDIPEGYSVSREKKERFSLILESASTNQTSMYLCASSQQGFHEQYFGPGTRLTVT.